This is a list of T cell receptor beta chains from one sample in a study of shared clonotypes between healthy human individuals. The data were produced by immunoSEQ multiplex PCR, yet TCRdb's version contains in-frame clones alone and is incomplete. This sample has approximately 2,000,000 clones, with about 90% found just once. The sequenced sample consisted of naive CD4+ T cells from PBMCs. All receptors derive from a man younger than 30 in good health. Some clones in this sample may be carry-over from other donors' samples. Both conserved end residues are part of each CDR3.

V gene	J gene	CDR3 protein
TRBV9	TRBJ1-2	CASSTGTGDAGYTF
TRBV6-6	TRBJ1-2	CASSLGQGWYGYTF
TRBV10-2	TRBJ1-6	CASSRGQADSPLHF
TRBV7-8	TRBJ1-1	CASSLAENTEAFF
TRBV28	TRBJ2-1	CASKPGASSYNEQFF
TRBV4-3	TRBJ2-1	CASSPGLTLGNEQFF
TRBV28	TRBJ2-3	CASSLHRLDTQYF
TRBV7-2	TRBJ1-3	CASSLAGTGLSGNTIYF
TRBV5-1	TRBJ2-7	CASSSNWDSHYEQYF
TRBV28	TRBJ2-7	CASSSPGTGAHYEQYF
TRBV7-9	TRBJ1-5	CASSPEGINQPQHF
TRBV7-9	TRBJ2-1	CASSLGLAEINEQFF
TRBV2	TRBJ1-5	CASSVSGGNQPQHF
TRBV21-1	TRBJ2-7	CASSMEVGAREQYF
TRBV5-1	TRBJ2-1	CASSLDGTSAYNEQFF
TRBV14	TRBJ2-5	CASSQDLRGGTQYF
TRBV21-1	TRBJ2-3	CASSKAFRALCTDTQYF
TRBV4-1	TRBJ1-2	CASSQDFVMGTVYGYTF
TRBV7-9	TRBJ1-2	CASSLGHLGTGGPGYTF
TRBV2	TRBJ2-5	CASSEETQYF
TRBV4-1	TRBJ1-2	CASSQGPTVNYGYTF
TRBV28	TRBJ2-5	CASSFAPGRAVETQYF
TRBV25-1	TRBJ2-7	CASSNLNRDRGLYEQYF
TRBV4-1	TRBJ2-7	CASSHAPGTVAYEQYF
TRBV18	TRBJ2-1	CASSENQLAGGEQFF
TRBV4-1	TRBJ2-3	CASSQENGPSTDTQYF
TRBV7-2	TRBJ1-1	CASSYGQPNTEAFF
TRBV7-3	TRBJ2-1	CASSLSRESGRMVF
TRBV5-1	TRBJ2-1	CASSLGTSGPREQFF
TRBV4-1	TRBJ2-5	CASSLAVQETQYF
TRBV7-2	TRBJ2-1	CASSSSGTSYNEQFF
TRBV2	TRBJ2-1	CASSQASSPRGYNEQFF
TRBV2	TRBJ2-7	CASRKGTSGSYEQYF
TRBV7-9	TRBJ1-5	CASSSTKRGAGNQPQHF
TRBV6-6	TRBJ1-3	CASSSLGSGNTIYF
TRBV9	TRBJ1-1	CASTGTGDTEAFF
TRBV7-8	TRBJ2-1	CASSQIAGGPGNEQFF
TRBV21-1	TRBJ2-7	CASSEEEGQGAYEQYF
TRBV7-8	TRBJ2-1	CASSLVAPGLAGGPYNEQFF
TRBV9	TRBJ2-1	CASSVDGRYEQFF
TRBV30	TRBJ2-5	CAWRGKQETQYF
TRBV18	TRBJ2-7	CASSSSNDRGSNF
TRBV28	TRBJ1-2	CASSLVGNYGYTF
TRBV7-2	TRBJ2-7	CASSRPGGYEQYF
TRBV7-8	TRBJ1-5	CASSLSTVHNQPQHF
TRBV11-1	TRBJ1-2	CASSTPGLDYGYTF
TRBV19	TRBJ2-7	CASSIVGRYEQYF
TRBV5-5	TRBJ2-7	CASSLGSVLTYEQYF
TRBV18	TRBJ2-5	CASSPALGAEETQYF
TRBV7-2	TRBJ2-3	CASSLVGTSGNSDTQYF